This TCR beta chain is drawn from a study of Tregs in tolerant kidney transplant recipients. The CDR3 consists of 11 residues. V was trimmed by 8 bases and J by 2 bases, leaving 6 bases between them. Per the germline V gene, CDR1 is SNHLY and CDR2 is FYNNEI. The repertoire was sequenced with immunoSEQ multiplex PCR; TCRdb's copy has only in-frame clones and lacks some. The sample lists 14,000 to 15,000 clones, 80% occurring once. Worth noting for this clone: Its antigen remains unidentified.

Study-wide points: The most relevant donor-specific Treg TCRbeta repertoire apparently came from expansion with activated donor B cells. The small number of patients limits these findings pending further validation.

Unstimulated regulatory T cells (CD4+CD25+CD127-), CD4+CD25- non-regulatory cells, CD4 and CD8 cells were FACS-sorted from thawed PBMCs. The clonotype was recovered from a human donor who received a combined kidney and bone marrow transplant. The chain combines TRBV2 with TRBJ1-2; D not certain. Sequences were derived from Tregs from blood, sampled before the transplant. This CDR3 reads CASQRNYGYTF. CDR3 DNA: TGTGCCAGCCAACGGAACTATGGCTACACCTTC.